The 25 T cell receptor beta chains below all came from one sample that was sequenced in a study of PD-L1 blockade in urothelial cancer. TCRdb keeps only in-frame clones here, not all; method: immunoSEQ multiplex PCR. This table has 70,000 to 95,000 clones, less than 90% appearing once. The time point denotes: pretreatment peripheral blood. The sequencing here drew on PBMCs, taken around atezolizumab (anti-PD-L1) treatment. These receptors all come from a man aged 60 to 69 with urothelial cancer.

This sequence joins TRBV2 and TRBJ2-3; a weak D match, TRBD2 (6 bases). The CDR3 is made up of 15 amino acids. Germline loops: CDR1 SNHLY, CDR2 FYNNEI. V lost 3 bases and J 4 bases, leaving 14 bases between the germline ends. The CDR3 reads CASSETGVFSDTQYF. DNA of the CDR3: TGTGCCAGCAGTGAGACGGGGGTATTCTCAGATACGCAGTATTTT.

This chain joins TRBV5-6 and TRBJ2-1; tentatively, D is TRBD2 (6 bases). CDR1 is SGHDT and CDR2 is YYEEEE in the germline V gene. Trimming pared 1 base from V and 4 bases from J, leaving 9 bases between. The CDR3 extends over 14 amino acids. In nucleotides, the CDR3 is TGTGCCAGCAGCTTGCGTCTAGCGTACAATGAGCAGTTCTTC. Protein product: CASSLRLAYNEQFF.

This chain uses TRBV6-5 with TRBJ2-2; TRBD2 agrees at 9 bases. Trimming at V came to 5 bases and at J to 10 bases, leaving 11 bases not matched to a gene. In germline, CDR1 is MNHEY, CDR2 SVGAGI. The CDR3 is 15 amino acids. In nucleotides, the CDR3 is TGTGCCAGCAGTCGGACTAGCGTAGGACCGACGGAGCTGTTTTTT. This encodes CASSRTSVGPTELFF.

This clone was detected a few times. The gene calls are TRBV5-7 and TRBJ1-5, with unresolved D. TRBV5-7 is an ORF, and what it does is uncertain. V was shortened by 3 bases and J by 10 bases, with 14 bases between the two germline ends. This CDR3 is built from 13 residues. The CDR3, as DNA: TGTGCCAGCAGCTCGGACTGTCCGGGACCCCAGCATTTT. Encoded protein: CASSSDCPGPQHF.

The V and J genes are TRBV9 and TRBJ1-1; a weak D match, TRBD1 (6 bases). V was shortened by 2 bases and J by 5 bases, with 13 bases between the two germline ends. Germline V gene data show CDR1 as SGDLS and CDR2 as YYNGEE. The CDR3 has 14 amino acids. CDR3 sequence: CASSVGGGGTEAFF. The CDR3 DNA sequence: TGTGCCAGCAGCGTTGGGGGCGGTGGGACTGAAGCTTTCTTT.

The chain combines TRBV2 with TRBJ1-1, with a weak D call TRBD1 (5 bases). Germline lookup yields CDR1 SNHLY and CDR2 FYNNEI. V shed 4 bases and J shed 11 bases, with 17 bases lying between them. This CDR3 is built from 13 residues. The DNA of the CDR3 is TGTGCCAGCAGTGGATTTGGAGGGGATGTGGCTTTCTTT. Translating it yields CASSGFGGDVAFF.

As regards this clone: Mismatch with germline at one junction end may stem from a read error. V and J are TRBV9 and TRBJ2-7; weak D call: TRBD1 (6 bases). Germline V CDR1 and CDR2: SGDLS, YYNGEE. This CDR3 has 15 amino acids. The CDR3 is CAGSPSTNRDNEQYF. The CDR3 DNA is TGTGCCGGCAGCCCCTCAACTAACAGGGACAACGAGCAGTACTTC. Complete variable domain (other parts from reference TRBV9 and TRBJ2-7): DSGVTQTPKHLITATGQRVTLRCSPRSGDLSVYWYQQSLDQGLQFLIQYYNGEERAKGNILERFSAQQFPDLHSELNLSSLELGDSALYFCAGSPSTNRDNEQYFGPGTRLTVT.

The rearrangement uses TRBV19 and TRBJ2-1; 10 nucleotides agree with TRBD2. After removal of 5 bases from V and 2 bases from J, the junction contained 3 bases not matched to a gene. From germline, CDR1 is LNHDA and CDR2 SQIVND (reference sequence). CDR3 length: 15 residues. The CDR3 loop is CASSQSGGAYNEQFF. The CDR3 DNA reads TGTGCCAGTAGTCAAAGCGGGGGGGCCTACAATGAGCAGTTCTTC.

V usage is TRBV28 and J usage is TRBJ2-3, with 10 bases lining up with TRBD2. CDR3 size: 13 residues. J lost 6 bases, V lost 8 bases, and 5 bases had no gene match. The V gene's germline CDR1 is MDHEN and CDR2 SYDVKM. In DNA, the CDR3 is TGTGCCAGCGCTAGCGGGAGAATGGATACGCAGTATTTT. Protein: CASASGRMDTQYF.

The chain combines TRBV7-2 with TRBJ2-7; 10 bases align to TRBD2. In germline, CDR1 is SGHTA, CDR2 FQGNSA. With 4 bases clipped from V and 2 bases from J, the junction kept 5 bases outside the gene matches. This CDR3 is 15 amino acids long. The CDR3 loop is CASSSPLAGTYEQYF. CDR3 nucleotide sequence: TGTGCCAGCAGCTCACCACTAGCGGGGACCTACGAGCAGTACTTC.

The chain uses TRBV9 and TRBJ2-1; D may be TRBD2 (5 bases). This CDR3 region has 16 residues. Per the germline V gene, CDR1 is SGDLS and CDR2 is YYNGEE. Trimming cost V 1 base and J 7 bases, with 18 bases left between them. CDR3 region: CASSVPGNQLENEQFF. The CDR3 coding sequence is TGTGCCAGCAGCGTACCCGGGAATCAACTTGAGAATGAGCAGTTCTTC. Together with reference TRBV9 and TRBJ2-1, the CDR3 gives the full variable domain: DSGVTQTPKHLITATGQRVTLRCSPRSGDLSVYWYQQSLDQGLQFLIQYYNGEERAKGNILERFSAQQFPDLHSELNLSSLELGDSALYFCASSVPGNQLENEQFFGPGTRLTVL.

The chain uses TRBV10-1 and TRBJ2-2, with a weak D call TRBD2 (6 bases). The CDR3 runs to 16 residues. V lost 2 bases to trimming and J lost 8 bases, with 18 bases between them. Germline V lookup: CDR1 WNHNN, CDR2 SYGVQD (reference sequence). The CDR3 is CASSEPFGGASGELFF. The CDR3 coding sequence is TGCGCCAGCAGTGAGCCATTTGGCGGGGCCTCTGGGGAGCTGTTTTTT.

J is TRBJ2-7 and V is TRBV28; 9 bases are a match to TRBD1. Germline-derived CDR1 and CDR2 are MDHEN and SYDVKM. With 6 bases clipped from V and 7 bases from J, the junction kept 13 bases outside the gene matches. The CDR3 totals 15 residues. The CDR3 region is CASRFGGTGKTEQYF. As DNA, the CDR3 is TGTGCCAGCAGATTTGGAGGGACAGGGAAGACGGAGCAGTACTTC.

The chain combines TRBV27 with TRBJ2-1; weak D call: TRBD2 (6 bases). Germline CDR1 MNHEY, CDR2 SMNVEV (reference sequence). CDR3 length: 13 residues. The V end was cut by 8 bases, the J end by 2 bases, with 10 bases between. As DNA, the CDR3 is TGTGCCAGCCGGGGGACCACCTACAATGAGCAGTTCTTC. Residues: CASRGTTYNEQFF.

The V gene is TRBV19, the J gene TRBJ1-1, with unresolved D. Germline V gene lookup returns CDR1 LNHDA and CDR2 SQIVND (reference sequence). The CDR3 consists of 14 residues. V was pared by 10 bases and J by 3 bases, with 18 bases between. CDR3 bases: TGTGCCACCACCGAGTCGGGGTTGGACACTGAAGCTTTCTTT. It is translated as CATTESGLDTEAFF.

V gene TRBV6-5 combines with J gene TRBJ2-7, with 7 bases identical to TRBD2. Per germline, CDR1 MNHEY and CDR2 SVGAGI. The CDR3 runs to 14 residues. The V gene end was trimmed by 2 bases and the J gene end by 0 bases; junction bases not matched to a gene: 1. This chain's CDR3 is CASSYQRGSYEQYF. The CDR3 DNA is TGTGCCAGCAGTTACCAGCGGGGCTCCTACGAGCAGTACTTC.

This clone showed up just once. The J gene is TRBJ1-2, the V gene TRBV9; TRBD1 agrees at 7 bases. The junction had 16 bases not matched to a gene; V was cut back by 3 bases and J by 8 bases. Germline V lookup: CDR1 SGDLS, CDR2 YYNGEE. The CDR3 is 16 amino acids. In DNA, the CDR3 is TGTGCCAGCAGCGGATCCCGGGACAGCTTATTAGAGGGCTACACCTTC. The encoded protein is CASSGSRDSLLEGYTF.

The rearrangement uses TRBV7-8 and TRBJ1-2; TRBD1 matches at 10 bases. With V trimmed by 2 bases and J by 6 bases, 15 bases remained unmatched. Per the germline V gene, CDR1 is SGHVS and CDR2 is FQNEAQ. The CDR3 consists of 18 residues. Written as DNA, the CDR3 is TGTGCCAGCAGCTTAAGTATGTTTGGGACAGGGGAAGCGCATGGCTACACCTTC. It specifies CASSLSMFGTGEAHGYTF.

The rearrangement uses TRBV30 and TRBJ1-2; D gene uncertain. The CDR3 is made up of 11 amino acids. The germline V and J ends were trimmed by 4 bases and 7 bases, with 10 bases remaining between them. Germline CDR1 is GTSNPN and CDR2 is SVGIG (reference sequence). The CDR3 DNA is TGTGCCTGGATCGGGTCCTTTGGCTACACCTTC. It yields the protein CAWIGSFGYTF. The variable domain in full, with the rest retrieved from reference TRBV30 and TRBJ1-2, is SQTIHQWPATLVQPVGSPLSLECTVEGTSNPNLYWYRQAAGRGLQLLFYSVGIGQISSEVPQNLSASRPQDRQFILSSKKLLLSDSGFYLCAWIGSFGYTFGSGTRLTVV.

The J gene is TRBJ2-1, the V gene TRBV21-1; TRBD2 is taken as the D call from the table, unchecked against the DNA. TRBV21-1 is a known pseudogene. The CDR3 is 16 residues long. CDR3 loop: CASRRASGRVVDEQFF. The CDR3 DNA reads TGTGCCAGCCGGAGGGCTAGCGGGAGGGTAGTAGATGAGCAGTTCTTC.

The table lists this clone with a few counts. This chain uses TRBV18 with TRBJ2-1; D possibly corresponds to TRBD2 (6 bases). The CDR3 is made up of 15 amino acids. V was shortened by 7 bases and J by 2 bases, with 15 bases between the two germline ends. The germline CDR1 and CDR2 sequences are KGHSH and LQKENI. The CDR3 loop reads CASCPREEAYNEQFF. Here the CDR3 DNA reads TGTGCCAGCTGCCCCAGGGAGGAGGCCTACAATGAGCAGTTCTTC.

This clone was recorded only once. This chain uses TRBV28 with TRBJ2-5; a possible D gene is TRBD1 (6 bases). The CDR3 is 15 amino acids. Germline V gives CDR1 MDHEN, CDR2 SYDVKM. Trimming stripped 5 bases from V and 5 bases from J, with 18 bases between. CDR3 region: CASSRINQGSETQYF. DNA of the CDR3: TGTGCCAGCAGTCGCATAAACCAGGGGTCCGAGACCCAGTACTTC.

This chain uses TRBV6-4 with TRBJ1-1; 8 nucleotides match TRBD1. V was clipped by 2 bases and J by 3 bases; unmatched bases: 5. The CDR3 contains 15 residues. Germline CDR1 MRHNA, CDR2 SNTAGT. The CDR3 reads CASSDAYRGDTEAFF. CDR3 nucleotides: TGTGCCAGCAGTGACGCCTACAGGGGGGACACTGAAGCTTTCTTT.

The rearrangement uses TRBV5-1 and TRBJ2-5; D is uncertain. The CDR3 loop spans 13 amino acids. With 0 bases removed from V and 9 bases from J, the gap between germline ends came to 12 bases. Germline assignment: CDR1 SGHRS and CDR2 YFSETQ. CDR3 nucleotide sequence: TGCGCCAGCAGCTTGGGGCTTGAAGGAGCCCAGTACTTC. This translates into CASSLGLEGAQYF.

J is TRBJ2-7 and V is TRBV2; 11 bases agree with TRBD2. V lost 2 bases, J lost 9 bases, and 12 bases stayed unmatched. Germline lookup yields CDR1 SNHLY and CDR2 FYNNEI. CDR3 size: 16 residues. CDR3 residues: CASSEKGGLADKLQYF. In nucleotides, the CDR3 is TGTGCCAGCAGTGAAAAAGGGGGACTAGCGGATAAATTGCAGTACTTC.